This TCR beta chain was captured in a study of shared clonotypes between healthy human individuals. Background on the study: For every donor, three CD4 naive, three CD4 memory, two CD8 naive and one CD8 memory plates were used. Study-level findings and limits: A reduction in generation probabilities was seen for non-shared clonotypes relative to those shared by all four donors. Naive subsets usually exceeded memory subsets in estimated richness.

Points on this clone: No antigen is known for it.

CD45RA+ naive and CD45RA-negative memory subsets were separated from CD4+ cells. Germline trimming cut 6 bases from V and 4 bases from J; bases unmatched to any gene: 5. The V gene's germline CDR1 is MNHEY and CDR2 SMNVEV (reference sequence). CDR3 size: 14 residues. Measured with immunoSEQ multiplex PCR; TCRdb has only the in-frame clones, and not every one. The sample records about 2.4 million clones, 80% to 95% being singletons. This clonotype was sampled from a man between 18 and 35 years old in good health. Some clones in this sample may be carry-over from other donors' samples. The rearrangement joins TRBV27 to TRBJ2-2; 7 nucleotides line up with TRBD2. The sample consisted of naive CD4+ T cells from PBMCs. Subset meaning: CD45RA+ positively selected. The CDR3 spells CASSRTRGTGELFF. For the CDR3, the DNA is TGTGCCAGCAGCAGGACTAGAGGCACCGGGGAGCTGTTTTTT.